One sample yielded the 21 T cell receptor beta chains listed below, sequenced in a study of blood T cell repertoires in COVID-19. Only in-frame clones appear in the TCRdb table, and some are missing; sequencing was by immunoSEQ multiplex PCR. The sample contains 300,000 or so clones, about 87% of which appear only once. The specimen sequenced was peripheral blood. These receptors were obtained from a woman aged 40 to 55 with acute or convalescent COVID-19.

This chain connects TRBV6-1 to TRBJ1-1, with a tentative D call TRBD1 (5 bases). Per germline, CDR1 MNHNS and CDR2 SASEGT. The CDR3 length is 15 residues. V was clipped by 1 base and J by 5 bases, with 14 bases between them. Here the CDR3 reads CASSEGRLGGTEAFF. CDR3 nucleotides: TGTGCCAGCAGTGAAGGTCGGCTTGGGGGGACTGAAGCTTTCTTT.

The CDR3 DNA reads as TGCGCCAGCACCATGGGACAGGCACAAGAGACCCAGTACTTC. This sequence encodes CASTMGQAQETQYF. The chain carries TRBV5-1 and TRBJ2-5; 8 bases align to TRBD1. The CDR3 has 14 residues. Germline CDR1 and CDR2: SGHRS and YFSETQ. V gave up 6 bases and J gave up 2 bases; unmatched junction bases: 6.

This clone was counted once. The chain combines TRBV6-4 with TRBJ2-2, with 8 bases matching TRBD2. Germline V gene lookup returns CDR1 MRHNA and CDR2 SNTAGT. Trimming removed 5 bases from V and 3 bases from J; junction bases left unmatched: 5. This CDR3 contains 15 residues. The CDR3 spells CASSSAGGYTGELFF. The CDR3 DNA is TGTGCCAGCAGTTCTGCGGGGGGATACACCGGGGAGCTGTTTTTT.

The chain joins TRBV27 to TRBJ2-2; 11 bases agree with TRBD1. This CDR3 is 17 amino acids long. CDR1 and CDR2 (germline): MNHEY, SMNVEV (reference sequence). The trim removed 1 base at V and 5 bases at J, leaving 6 bases unmatched. DNA for the CDR3: TGTGCCAGCAGTTTATTTGGACAGGGGGCGTTAACCGGGGAGCTGTTTTTT. Translating gives CASSLFGQGALTGELFF.

This rearrangement joins TRBV27 to TRBJ2-1; D possibly corresponds to TRBD2 (6 bases). There are 15 residues in the CDR3. V lost 4 bases and J lost 7, with 17 bases in between. Germline V gene sequence: CDR1 MNHEY, CDR2 SMNVEV (reference sequence). CDR3 sequence (DNA): TGTGCCAGCAGTTGGATCCGGAGCGGGCGGAATGAGCAGTTCTTC. Encoded protein: CASSWIRSGRNEQFF.

The V gene is TRBV2, the J gene TRBJ2-3; 7 nucleotides align to TRBD2. The CDR3 spans 15 residues. J gave up 2 bases and V 9 bases, and 11 bases lay outside the gene matches. The germline CDR1 and CDR2 sequences are SNHLY and FYNNEI. In DNA, the CDR3 is TGTGCCAGGGATTCAGGCGGGGGACCCACAGATACGCAGTATTTT. Translating it yields CARDSGGGPTDTQYF.

The V call is TRBV9, the J call TRBJ2-2; TRBD2 might be the D (5 bases). The CDR3 totals 15 residues. Germline lookup yields CDR1 SGDLS and CDR2 YYNGEE. Trimming shortened V by 0 bases and J by 7 bases, and 13 bases separated the two germline ends. In DNA, the CDR3 is TGTGCCAGCAGCGTAGAAGGGAGAGAGGGCGGGGAGCTGTTTTTT. Translating it yields CASSVEGREGGELFF.

The CDR3 reads CASSLALIFGQGGGYTF. The DNA of the CDR3 is TGTGCCAGCAGCTTAGCACTTATCTTCGGACAGGGCGGTGGCTACACCTTC. The rearrangement links TRBV11-2 to TRBJ1-2; TRBD1 aligns across 8 bases. Germline V gives CDR1 SGHAT, CDR2 FQNNGV. The CDR3 is made up of 17 amino acids. V dropped 1 base and J dropped 7; count of bases not matched to a gene: 14.

This chain uses TRBV10-3 with TRBJ2-2; D is perhaps TRBD2 (7 bases). This CDR3 has 16 residues. Germline V gene lookup returns CDR1 ENHRY and CDR2 SYGVKD. The ends were cut back, 2 bases at V and 0 bases at J, with 10 bases in the middle. CDR3 DNA: TGTGCCATCAGTGAGAGGGGGGGCTCGAACACCGGGGAGCTGTTTTTT. Protein product: CAISERGGSNTGELFF.

The chain employs TRBV3-1 (or the pseudogene TRBV3-2) and TRBJ1-2, with TRBD1 as a possible D gene (6 bases). V was cut by 2 bases and J by 5 bases, with 15 bases left in between. The CDR3 totals 15 residues. Germline V gene sequence: CDR1 LGHDT, CDR2 YNNKEL (reference sequence). CDR3 coding DNA: TGTGCCAGCAGCCAAAGGGGGGGGGCCCAATATGGCTACACCTTC. Translation gives CASSQRGGAQYGYTF.

The chain joins TRBV10-3 to TRBJ2-4, with TRBD2 as a possible D gene (5 bases). CDR3 size: 12 residues. V lost 10 bases and J 2 bases, leaving 9 bases between the germline ends. From germline, CDR1 is ENHRY and CDR2 SYGVKD. The CDR3 sequence is CATREPKNIQYF. The CDR3 DNA reads TGTGCCACCCGGGAACCCAAAAACATTCAGTACTTC.

This clone was seen a handful of times. The rearrangement links TRBV6-5 to TRBJ1-1; tentatively, D is TRBD1 (6 bases). CDR1 MNHEY and CDR2 SVGAGI come from the germline V gene. The CDR3 has 15 amino acids. Trimming pared 6 bases from V and 8 bases from J, leaving 22 bases between. The DNA for the CDR3 is TGTGCCAGCAGAGCCTACGACAGGCCGGGATCCGAAGCTTTCTTT. Amino acid sequence: CASRAYDRPGSEAFF.

V gene TRBV4-1 combines with J gene TRBJ1-2; no clear D. Germline V gives CDR1 MGHRA, CDR2 YSYEKL. CDR3 length: 14 amino acids. The V and J ends lost 0 bases and 5 bases respectively, with 10 bases between them. Written as DNA, the CDR3 is TGCGCCAGCAGCCAAGATCTAGTGGTTTATGGCTACACCTTC. Encoded protein: CASSQDLVVYGYTF.

The chain employs TRBV6-6 and TRBJ1-2, with 11 bases aligning to TRBD1. V was clipped by 6 bases and J by 4 bases; unmatched bases: 10. Per the germline V gene, CDR1 is MNHNY and CDR2 is SVGAGI (reference sequence). CDR3 length: 16 amino acids. CDR3 region: CASSRRTGGVLYGYTF. CDR3 DNA sequence: TGTGCCAGCAGCAGAAGGACAGGGGGCGTCCTCTATGGCTACACCTTC.

This clone was recorded a few times. The chain links TRBV10-3 to TRBJ1-3; TRBD1 might be the D (5 bases). Germline CDR1 is ENHRY and CDR2 is SYGVKD. With 6 bases removed from V and 0 bases from J, the gap between germline ends came to 12 bases. This CDR3 has 15 amino acids. Here the CDR3 DNA reads TGTGCCATCAGCTGGACAATGTACTCTGGAAACACCATATATTTT. This translates into CAISWTMYSGNTIYF.

This chain connects TRBV21-1 to TRBJ1-5; the D segment call TRBD1 is taken from the table without a DNA check. TRBV21-1 is annotated as a pseudogene. CDR3 length equals 20 residues. The CDR3 nucleotides read TGTGCCAGCAGATTTTCACCCCAGGGGGCGCGTCTTATGGGCAATCAGCCCCAGCATTTT. This gives the protein CASRFSPQGARLMGNQPQHF.

This clone was detected once. The chain joins TRBV12-5 to TRBJ2-3; D is possibly TRBD2 (6 bases). The CDR3 has 13 residues. Per germline, CDR1 LGHNT and CDR2 FRNRAP. V was cut by 5 bases and J by 1 base, with 7 bases left in between. CDR3 protein: CASGRLGTDTQYF. DNA of the CDR3: TGTGCTAGTGGTCGACTAGGCACAGATACGCAGTATTTT.

This chain connects TRBV27 to TRBJ2-3, with D perhaps matching TRBD1 (5 bases). The CDR3 length is 16 residues. Looked up from germline, CDR1 is MNHEY and CDR2 is SMNVEV (reference sequence). The V end was cut by 6 bases, the J end by 8 bases, with 24 bases between. This CDR3 reads CASSPDLGQARRTQYF. CDR3 bases: TGTGCCAGCAGCCCCGACTTGGGGCAGGCGAGACGTACGCAGTATTTT.

V gene TRBV5-1 combines with J gene TRBJ1-6, with 9 nucleotides matching TRBD1. The CDR3 sequence is 13 residues long. CDR1 and CDR2 from the germline V gene are SGHRS and YFSETQ. J gave up 10 bases and V 4 bases, and 3 bases lay outside the gene matches. CDR3 loop: CASSVDRGSPLHF. Written as DNA, the CDR3 is TGCGCCAGCAGCGTCGACAGGGGGTCACCCCTCCACTTT.

The chain uses TRBV10-1 and TRBJ2-1; D perhaps matches TRBD2 (5 bases). Trimming removed 4 bases at V and 8 bases at J, with 9 bases between. This CDR3 contains 12 residues. The V gene's germline CDR1 is WNHNN and CDR2 SYGVQD (reference sequence). The CDR3 nucleotides read TGCGCCAGCAGTGGCAACGGGGATGAGCAGTTCTTC. Translation gives CASSGNGDEQFF.

V is TRBV12-3 or TRBV12-4 and J is TRBJ1-1; a possible D gene is TRBD1 (5 bases). The CDR3 is 13 residues long. V lost 6 bases and J 8 bases, leaving 16 bases between the germline ends. This chain's CDR3 is CASSPGAGKEAFF. CDR3 sequence (DNA): TGTGCCAGCAGCCCCGGGGCGGGGAAGGAAGCTTTCTTT.